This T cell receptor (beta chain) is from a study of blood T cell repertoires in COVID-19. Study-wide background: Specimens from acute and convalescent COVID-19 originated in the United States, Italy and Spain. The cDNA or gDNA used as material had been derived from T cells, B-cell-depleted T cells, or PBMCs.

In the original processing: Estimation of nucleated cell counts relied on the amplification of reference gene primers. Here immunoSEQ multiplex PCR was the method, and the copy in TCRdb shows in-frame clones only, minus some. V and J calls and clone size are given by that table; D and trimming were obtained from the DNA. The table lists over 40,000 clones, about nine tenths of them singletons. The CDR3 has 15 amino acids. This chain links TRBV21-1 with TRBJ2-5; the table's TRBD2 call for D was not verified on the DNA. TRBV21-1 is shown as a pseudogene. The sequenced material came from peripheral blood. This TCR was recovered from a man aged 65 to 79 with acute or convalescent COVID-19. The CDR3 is CASSKEAGDRETQYF. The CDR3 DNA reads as TGTGCCAGCAGCAAAGAGGCGGGGGATCGGGAGACCCAGTACTTC.